Reported below is one T cell receptor (beta chain). Its matching antigen is unknown. From germline, CDR1 is SGDLS and CDR2 YYNGEE. The CDR3 loop spans 16 amino acids. The V and J ends lost 3 bases and 6 bases, in that order; junction bases with no gene match: 9. The table came from immunoSEQ multiplex PCR; TCRdb's copy has only in-frame clones and leaves some out. The table includes about 130,000 clones, 75% to 90% detected once. This specimen comes from a study of T cell responses to AZD1222 COVID-19 vaccine. Study overall: Investigators merged groups given second doses at roughly 4 or roughly 12 weeks. Study-wide results and limits: The donor group comprised mostly white British people and more females; the analysis possibly underestimated clonal diversity. No repertoire was sampled before or during the peak T cell response, only after it.

The clonotype comes from an adult in good health. The input for sequencing was peripheral blood, taken on day 0 of AZD1222 vaccination. The chain couples TRBV9 to TRBJ2-1, with 10 bases fitting TRBD2. CDR3 sequence (DNA): TGTGCCAGCAGCGGCACTAGCGGGATCGTGGGCAATGAGCAGTTCTTC. Protein: CASSGTSGIVGNEQFF. The complete variable domain, with remaining parts taken from reference TRBV9 and TRBJ2-1, reads DSGVTQTPKHLITATGQRVTLRCSPRSGDLSVYWYQQSLDQGLQFLIQYYNGEERAKGNILERFSAQQFPDLHSELNLSSLELGDSALYFCASSGTSGIVGNEQFFGPGTRLTVL.